These T cell receptor beta chains were read from a single sample in a study of Ad26.COV2.S vaccination and SARS-CoV-2 variants. Produced via immunoSEQ multiplex PCR; TCRdb's table is partial and in-frame only. The repertoire holds about 400,000 clones, around nine tenths seen once, with approximately 1.9% in the top ten. The sample was peripheral blood, taken in a trial of Ad26.COV2.S vaccine versus placebo. The receptors stem from a person between 18 and 65 years old who received the Ad26.COV2.S COVID-19 vaccine or a placebo. Each CDR3 is given with its conserved first and last residue. D genes are given only for firm matches. Clone size appears in some rows only: once, few, many, or a class for an expanded clone.

D gene	clone size	CDR3 length	V gene	J gene	CDR3 DNA	CDR3 protein
NA	NA	18	TRBV4-1	TRBJ1-6	TGCGCCAGCAGCCAAGAGGAGGGCGCGAGCTCCTATAATTCACCCCTCCACTTT	CASSQEEGASSYNSPLHF
NA	NA	9	TRBV20-1	TRBJ1-3	TGCAGTCAGCCGGGCACCATATATTTT	CSQPGTIYF
NA	few	14	TRBV14	TRBJ1-6	TGTGCCAGCAGCCCCCGGGGATGGGCTTCACCCCTCCACTTT	CASSPRGWASPLHF
TRBD1	NA	15	TRBV28	TRBJ2-2	TGTGCCAGCAGACCTCGACAGGGACCCACCGGGGAGCTGTTTTTT	CASRPRQGPTGELFF
NA	NA	13	TRBV12-3/TRBV12-4	TRBJ2-5	TGTGCCAGCAGTTCTCCACGCCAAGAGACCCAGTACTTC	CASSSPRQETQYF
NA	NA	15	TRBV9	TRBJ2-7	TGTGCCAGCAGCGTAGTAGGGGCTGTCACCGGTGAGCAGTACTTC	CASSVVGAVTGEQYF
NA	NA	17	TRBV30	TRBJ2-1	TGTGCCTGGAAGGCTAGTCGGGGGTGGGGCTCCTACAATGAGCAGTTCTTC	CAWKASRGWGSYNEQFF
NA	NA	14	TRBV19	TRBJ2-1	TGTGCCAGTAGTATAGATCTTGGCGGGGCTTATCTGTTCTTC	CASSIDLGGAYLFF
NA	once	16	TRBV14	TRBJ2-1	TGTGCCAGCAGCCAAGATCCGGGACCTTCTTACAATGAGCAGTTCTTC	CASSQDPGPSYNEQFF
NA	NA	15	TRBV4-2	TRBJ2-7	TGTGCCAGCAGCCAAGATCTGCGGGCTTCCTACGAGCAGTACTTC	CASSQDLRASYEQYF
NA	NA	14	TRBV5-6	TRBJ1-1	TGTGCCAGCAGCTTGGTGCGGGATAACACTGAAGCTTTCTTT	CASSLVRDNTEAFF
NA	NA	11	TRBV7-9	TRBJ2-7	TGTGCCAGCAGCTTATCGGACGAGCAGTACTTC	CASSLSDEQYF
NA	NA	14	TRBV24-1	TRBJ1-1	TGTGCCACCAGTGACGGCCCCACGGGAACTGAAGCTTTCTTT	CATSDGPTGTEAFF
TRBD2	once	16	TRBV28	TRBJ2-1	TGTGCCAGCAGTCCCAGACTAGCGGGATCTTACAATGAGCAGTTCTTC	CASSPRLAGSYNEQFF
NA	NA	17	TRBV7-9	TRBJ1-2	TGTGCCAGCAGCCCAACCGGGGTCGTTACAGGAATCTATGGCTACACCTTC	CASSPTGVVTGIYGYTF
TRBD1	few	13	TRBV12-3/TRBV12-4	TRBJ1-2	TGTGCCAGCAGTTTTAGGACAGGACATGGCTACACCTTC	CASSFRTGHGYTF
TRBD1	NA	16	TRBV11-2	TRBJ2-2	TGTGCCAGCAGCTGGACAGGGGGGACGCAGGATCGGGAGCTGTTTTTT	CASSWTGGTQDRELFF
NA	NA	12	TRBV7-2	TRBJ2-5	TGTGCCAGCACCGTTTTGTGGGAGACCCAGTACTTC	CASTVLWETQYF
TRBD2	few	14	TRBV6-4	TRBJ2-3	TGTGCCAGCAGTGAGGCGGGAGGGTCAGATACGCAGTATTTT	CASSEAGGSDTQYF
NA	NA	12	TRBV30	TRBJ2-5	TGTGCCTGGAGTGGGCCACGGGAGACCCAGTACTTC	CAWSGPRETQYF
NA	NA	13	TRBV15	TRBJ2-1	TGTGCCACCAGCAGAGCTGCCTTCTTGGAGCAGTTCTTC	CATSRAAFLEQFF
NA	NA	14	TRBV30	TRBJ2-5	TGTGCCTGGAGTGTCGGAGGGTCCCAAGAGACCCAGTACTTC	CAWSVGGSQETQYF